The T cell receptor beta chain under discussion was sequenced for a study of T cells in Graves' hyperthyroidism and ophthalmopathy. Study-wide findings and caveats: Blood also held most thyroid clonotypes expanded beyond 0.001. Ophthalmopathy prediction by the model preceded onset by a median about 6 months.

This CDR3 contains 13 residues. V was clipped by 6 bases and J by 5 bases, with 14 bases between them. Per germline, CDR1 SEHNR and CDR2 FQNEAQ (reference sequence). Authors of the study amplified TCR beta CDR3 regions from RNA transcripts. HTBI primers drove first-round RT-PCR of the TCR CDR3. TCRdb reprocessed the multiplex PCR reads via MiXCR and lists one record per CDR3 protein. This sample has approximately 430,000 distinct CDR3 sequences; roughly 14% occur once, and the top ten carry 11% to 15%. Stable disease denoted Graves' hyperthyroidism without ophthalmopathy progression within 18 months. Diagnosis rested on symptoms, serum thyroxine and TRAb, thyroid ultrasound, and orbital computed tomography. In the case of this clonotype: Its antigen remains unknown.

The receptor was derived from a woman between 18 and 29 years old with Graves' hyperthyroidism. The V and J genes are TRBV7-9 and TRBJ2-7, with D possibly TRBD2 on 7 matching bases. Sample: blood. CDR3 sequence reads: CASSRGGGNEQYF. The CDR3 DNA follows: TGTGCCAGCAGTAGGGGGGGTGGCAACGAGCAGTACTTC.